This passage covers 11 T cell receptor beta chains from one sample sequenced in a study of T cell responses to AZD1222 COVID-19 vaccine. Produced via immunoSEQ multiplex PCR; TCRdb's table is partial and in-frame only. This sample has some 120,000 clones, with 89% found just once. The starting material was peripheral blood, obtained on day 0 of AZD1222 vaccination. Every receptor here comes from an adult in good health.

This clone occurred once. The rearrangement links TRBV13 to TRBJ2-6, with 8 positions matching TRBD2. The CDR3 extends over 20 amino acids. V gave up 5 bases and J gave up 4 bases; unmatched junction bases: 19. Germline-derived CDR1 and CDR2 are PRHDT and FYEKMQ (reference sequence). The CDR3 nucleotides read TGTGCCAGCAGCGATAGCCCCCCCGGGAGGGCCCATACAGGGGCCAACGTCCTGACTTTC. Translated: CASSDSPPGRAHTGANVLTF.

The chain has TRBV10-3 and TRBJ2-3; the match to TRBD1 covers 8 bases. The germline V gene encodes CDR1 ENHRY and CDR2 SYGVKD. With V trimmed by 0 bases and J by 6 bases, 5 bases remained unmatched. The CDR3 loop spans 15 amino acids. The CDR3 loop is CAISESDRGKDTQYF. CDR3 sequence (DNA): TGTGCCATCAGTGAGTCTGACAGGGGCAAGGATACGCAGTATTTT.

The chain uses TRBV24-1 and TRBJ2-2, with 9 bases fitting TRBD2. Unmatched junction bases numbered 8, after V lost 9 bases and J lost 4 bases. CDR1 is KGHDR and CDR2 is SFDVKD in the germline V gene. CDR3 length: 15 amino acids. In DNA, the CDR3 is TGTGCCACCGGCAATAGCGGGAGCCCCACCGGGGAGCTGTTTTTT. It specifies CATGNSGSPTGELFF.

Only one count was recorded for this clone. This chain joins TRBV4-2 and TRBJ2-7; D possibly matches TRBD1 or TRBD2 (6 bases each). The germline V and J ends were trimmed by 2 bases and 4 bases, with 9 bases remaining between them. The germline CDR1 and CDR2 sequences are LGHNA and YNFKEQ. The CDR3 covers 13 residues. The CDR3, as DNA: TGTGCCAGCAGCCAATGGGGGGCGTACGAGCAGTACTTC. Encoded protein: CASSQWGAYEQYF.

This chain links TRBV6-1 with TRBJ1-2; no clear D gene. The germline V gene encodes CDR1 MNHNS and CDR2 SASEGT. The CDR3 has 19 residues. V dropped 4 bases and J dropped 1 base, with 25 bases sitting between them. Here the CDR3 reads CASSVRKFGELGRNYGYTF. The CDR3 bases are TGTGCCAGCAGTGTACGGAAATTTGGGGAACTCGGACGTAACTATGGCTACACCTTC.

V usage is TRBV7-3 and J usage is TRBJ2-5; 9 nucleotides align to TRBD2. Per germline, CDR1 SGHTA and CDR2 FQGTGA. V shed 0 bases and J 4 bases; nucleotides not matched to a gene: 6. The CDR3 is 16 amino acids. Written as DNA, the CDR3 is TGTGCCAGCAGCTTAACTAGCGGGAGTGGCGGAGAGACCCAGTACTTC. This gives the protein CASSLTSGSGGETQYF. The whole variable domain, remainder taken from reference TRBV7-3 and TRBJ2-5, is GAGVSQTPSNKVTEKGKYVELRCDPISGHTALYWYRQSLGQGPEFLIYFQGTGAADDSGLPNDRFFAVRPEGSVSTLKIQRTERGDSAVYLCASSLTSGSGGETQYFGPGTRLLVL.

This chain connects TRBV4-1 to TRBJ1-5; D ambiguous. Germline V gene sequence: CDR1 MGHRA, CDR2 YSYEKL. CDR3 length equals 18 residues. Trimming shortened V by 1 base and J by 0 bases, and 16 bases separated the two germline ends. As DNA, the CDR3 is TGCGCCAGCAGCCAAGCGCGGCAGGTTTTGTATAGCAATCAGCCCCAGCATTTT. Residues: CASSQARQVLYSNQPQHF.

As DNA, the CDR3 is TGTGCCAGCAGTGTCGGGACAGGGATCCCCTACGAGCAGTACTTC. Translated: CASSVGTGIPYEQYF. V gene TRBV6-4 combines with J gene TRBJ2-7; 9 nucleotides align to TRBD1. There are 15 residues in the CDR3. V was clipped by 4 bases and J by 2 bases; unmatched bases: 6. CDR1 and CDR2 (germline): MRHNA, SNTAGT.

This clone was seen only a few times. CDR3 residues: CASSGNQPQHF. CDR3 bases: TGTGCCAGCAGCGGTAATCAGCCCCAGCATTTT. The chain employs TRBV6-4 and TRBJ1-5; no clear D. The germline V gene encodes CDR1 MRHNA and CDR2 SNTAGT. This CDR3 is built from 11 residues. Trimming cost V 6 bases and J 4 bases, with 4 bases left between them.

The rearrangement uses TRBV7-8 and TRBJ2-7; TRBD1 matches 11 bases. The V gene's germline CDR1 is SGHVS and CDR2 FQNEAQ. The CDR3 totals 16 residues. V lost 5 bases to trimming and J lost 4 bases; unmatched junction nucleotides: 10. CDR3 in amino acids: CASSVQGQGGRYEQYF. As DNA, the CDR3 is TGTGCCAGCAGCGTCCAGGGACAGGGGGGGCGATACGAGCAGTACTTC. The whole variable domain, remainder taken from reference TRBV7-8 and TRBJ2-7, is GAGVSQSPRYKVAKRGQDVALRCDPISGHVSLFWYQQALGQGPEFLTYFQNEAQLDKSGLPSDRFFAERPEGSVSTLKIQRTQQEDSAVYLCASSVQGQGGRYEQYFGPGTRLTVT.

In nucleotides, the CDR3 is TGTGCCAGCAGTACCCGGGGGGTGAACACTGAAGCTTTCTTT. Protein product: CASSTRGVNTEAFF. This chain connects TRBV27 to TRBJ1-1; a weak D match, TRBD1 (5 bases). CDR1 MNHEY and CDR2 SMNVEV come from the germline V gene (reference sequence). The CDR3 is 14 residues long. The ends were cut back, 5 bases at V and 0 bases at J, with 10 bases in the middle.